This TCR beta chain was sequenced for a study of radiotherapy plus CTLA-4 blockade in lung cancer. This clone was detected only a few times. Germline values: CDR1 MNHEY, CDR2 SVGAGI. The length of the CDR3 is 15 residues. Between the trimmed V and J ends, which lost 6 bases and 6 bases, there was a span of 18 bases. The data were produced by immunoSEQ multiplex PCR, yet TCRdb's version contains in-frame clones alone and is incomplete. The sample has around 40,000 clones; more than 60% are singletons. The genes are TRBV6-5 and TRBJ1-5; D gene ambiguous. This sequence was found in a human donor with non-small cell lung cancer who had stable disease on radiotherapy plus ipilimumab. The specimen was peripheral blood, collected from a patient treated with radiotherapy plus ipilimumab. The CDR3 DNA sequence: TGTGCCAGCAGGAACGCCGACGGCGGAGGTCAGCCCCAGCATTTT. This gives the protein CASRNADGGGQPQHF.